This T cell receptor beta chain was obtained from a study of blood T cell repertoires in COVID-19. Study overall: Samples representing acute and convalescent COVID-19 were sourced from the United States, Italy and Spain. From T cells, B-cell-depleted T cells, or PBMCs came the material, which was cDNA or gDNA.

This clone was found a few times. Germline V gene sequence: CDR1 SGHDT, CDR2 YYEEEE. This CDR3 comprises 16 residues. The V and J ends lost 4 bases and 4 bases respectively, with 19 bases between them. Under the authors' procedure: It was from reference gene primer amplification that nucleated cell counts were estimated. The table came from immunoSEQ multiplex PCR; TCRdb's copy has only in-frame clones and leaves some out. The DNA gave D and trimming, while V, J and clone size come from that table. The sample lists about 260,000 clones; about 83% were seen once. This chain uses TRBV5-6 with TRBJ2-3, with TRBD2 as a possible D gene (6 bases). This TCR was recovered from a woman aged 50 to 60 who had recovered from COVID-19. The sample was peripheral blood. The CDR3: CASSEHGGGIADTQYF. CDR3 in DNA: TGTGCCAGCAGCGAACACGGAGGCGGGATTGCAGATACGCAGTATTTT.